Included here is one T cell receptor (beta chain) sequence, with context. What it binds is not known. The data were taken from a study of OX40 agonist ivuxolimab in advanced cancers. Study information: Patients received ivuxolimab, an intravenous treatment, every 2 weeks at 0.01 to 10 mg/kg.

Study-level points and caveats: Clonal expansion was among the lowest in partial responders at 0.1-3.0 mg/kg, especially CD8+.

Autoimmune disease history or systemic immunosuppression led to patient exclusion. Produced via immunoSEQ multiplex PCR; TCRdb's table is partial and in-frame only. The sample lists roughly 73,000 clones, approximately 86% occurring once. The CDR3 is 16 residues long. The germline gives CDR1 SGDLS, CDR2 YYNGEE. Trimming cost V 5 bases and J 6 bases, with 20 bases left between them. The starting material was CD4+ or CD8+ T cells sorted from blood, obtained in a trial of the OX40 agonist ivuxolimab. The chain uses TRBV9 and TRBJ2-2, with unresolved D. The TCR comes from an adult with an advanced solid tumor such as melanoma, head and neck, liver or kidney cancer. The chain's CDR3 is CASSALPPGRAGELFF. The CDR3 DNA reads as TGTGCCAGCAGTGCTCTTCCGCCGGGTAGGGCCGGGGAGCTGTTTTTT.